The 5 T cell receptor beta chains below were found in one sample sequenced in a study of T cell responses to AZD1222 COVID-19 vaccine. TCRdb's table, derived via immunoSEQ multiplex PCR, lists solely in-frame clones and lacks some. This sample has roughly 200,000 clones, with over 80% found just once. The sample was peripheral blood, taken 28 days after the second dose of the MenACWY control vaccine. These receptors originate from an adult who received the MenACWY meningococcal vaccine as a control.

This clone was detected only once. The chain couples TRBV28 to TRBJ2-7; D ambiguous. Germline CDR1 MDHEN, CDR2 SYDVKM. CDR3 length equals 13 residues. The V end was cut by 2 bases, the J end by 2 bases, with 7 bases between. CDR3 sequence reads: CASSLALAYEQYF. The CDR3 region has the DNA TGTGCCAGCAGTTTAGCCCTAGCCTACGAGCAGTACTTC.

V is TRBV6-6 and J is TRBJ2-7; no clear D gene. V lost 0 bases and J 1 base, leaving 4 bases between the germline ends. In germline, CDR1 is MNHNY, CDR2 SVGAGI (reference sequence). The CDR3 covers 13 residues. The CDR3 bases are TGTGCCAGCAGTTACTCCCAGTCCTACGAGCAGTACTTC. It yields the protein CASSYSQSYEQYF.

The CDR3: CASSLGLEIVTGELFF. The CDR3 DNA sequence: TGTGCCAGCAGCTTAGGCCTCGAGATCGTGACCGGGGAGCTGTTTTTT. The rearrangement uses TRBV13 and TRBJ2-2; D not certain. The V and J ends lost 0 bases and 5 bases respectively, with 13 bases between them. The CDR3 contains 16 residues. Germline lookup yields CDR1 PRHDT and CDR2 FYEKMQ (reference sequence).

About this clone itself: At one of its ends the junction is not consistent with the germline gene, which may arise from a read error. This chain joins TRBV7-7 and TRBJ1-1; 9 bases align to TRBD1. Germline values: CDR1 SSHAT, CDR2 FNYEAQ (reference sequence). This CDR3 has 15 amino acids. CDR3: CASSPQAGTGSEAFF. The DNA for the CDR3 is TGTGCTAGCAGCCCACAAGCAGGGACAGGGTCTGAAGCTTTCTTT. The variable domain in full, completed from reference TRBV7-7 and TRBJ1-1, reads GAGVSQSPRYKVTKRGQDVTLRCDPISSHATLYWYQQALGQGPEFLTYFNYEAQPDKSGLPSDRFSAERPEGSISTLTIQRTEQRDSAMYRCASSPQAGTGSEAFFGQGTRLTVV.

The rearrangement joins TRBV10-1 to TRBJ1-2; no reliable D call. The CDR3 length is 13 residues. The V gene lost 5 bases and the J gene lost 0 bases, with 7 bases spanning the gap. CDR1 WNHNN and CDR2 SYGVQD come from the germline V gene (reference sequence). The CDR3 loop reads CASSLDSNYGYTF. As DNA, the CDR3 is TGCGCCAGCAGTCTGGACTCTAACTATGGCTACACCTTC.